This entry concerns a single T cell receptor (beta chain). This sample was taken from a study of cytomegalovirus exposure and HLA in healthy donors. A multiplex PCR was run with 60 Vbeta primers and 13 Jbeta primers. The protocol was immunoSEQ multiplex PCR, while the TCRdb copy is restricted to in-frame clones and leaves out a portion. The sample has about 130,000 clones, roughly 80% seen once. The receptor's source is a man aged 50-60 years in good health and CMV-seronegative. Specimen: PBMCs.

CDR3 sequence: CASSQALGQISGGSTDTQYF. The CDR3 nucleotides are TGCGCCAGCAGCCAAGCGCTCGGACAGATTAGCGGGGGAAGCACAGATACGCAGTATTTT. This sequence joins TRBV4-1 and TRBJ2-3, with TRBD2 matching 9 bases. CDR1 and CDR2 (germline): MGHRA, YSYEKL. The CDR3 loop spans 20 amino acids. V shed 1 base and J 0 bases; nucleotides not matched to a gene: 14.